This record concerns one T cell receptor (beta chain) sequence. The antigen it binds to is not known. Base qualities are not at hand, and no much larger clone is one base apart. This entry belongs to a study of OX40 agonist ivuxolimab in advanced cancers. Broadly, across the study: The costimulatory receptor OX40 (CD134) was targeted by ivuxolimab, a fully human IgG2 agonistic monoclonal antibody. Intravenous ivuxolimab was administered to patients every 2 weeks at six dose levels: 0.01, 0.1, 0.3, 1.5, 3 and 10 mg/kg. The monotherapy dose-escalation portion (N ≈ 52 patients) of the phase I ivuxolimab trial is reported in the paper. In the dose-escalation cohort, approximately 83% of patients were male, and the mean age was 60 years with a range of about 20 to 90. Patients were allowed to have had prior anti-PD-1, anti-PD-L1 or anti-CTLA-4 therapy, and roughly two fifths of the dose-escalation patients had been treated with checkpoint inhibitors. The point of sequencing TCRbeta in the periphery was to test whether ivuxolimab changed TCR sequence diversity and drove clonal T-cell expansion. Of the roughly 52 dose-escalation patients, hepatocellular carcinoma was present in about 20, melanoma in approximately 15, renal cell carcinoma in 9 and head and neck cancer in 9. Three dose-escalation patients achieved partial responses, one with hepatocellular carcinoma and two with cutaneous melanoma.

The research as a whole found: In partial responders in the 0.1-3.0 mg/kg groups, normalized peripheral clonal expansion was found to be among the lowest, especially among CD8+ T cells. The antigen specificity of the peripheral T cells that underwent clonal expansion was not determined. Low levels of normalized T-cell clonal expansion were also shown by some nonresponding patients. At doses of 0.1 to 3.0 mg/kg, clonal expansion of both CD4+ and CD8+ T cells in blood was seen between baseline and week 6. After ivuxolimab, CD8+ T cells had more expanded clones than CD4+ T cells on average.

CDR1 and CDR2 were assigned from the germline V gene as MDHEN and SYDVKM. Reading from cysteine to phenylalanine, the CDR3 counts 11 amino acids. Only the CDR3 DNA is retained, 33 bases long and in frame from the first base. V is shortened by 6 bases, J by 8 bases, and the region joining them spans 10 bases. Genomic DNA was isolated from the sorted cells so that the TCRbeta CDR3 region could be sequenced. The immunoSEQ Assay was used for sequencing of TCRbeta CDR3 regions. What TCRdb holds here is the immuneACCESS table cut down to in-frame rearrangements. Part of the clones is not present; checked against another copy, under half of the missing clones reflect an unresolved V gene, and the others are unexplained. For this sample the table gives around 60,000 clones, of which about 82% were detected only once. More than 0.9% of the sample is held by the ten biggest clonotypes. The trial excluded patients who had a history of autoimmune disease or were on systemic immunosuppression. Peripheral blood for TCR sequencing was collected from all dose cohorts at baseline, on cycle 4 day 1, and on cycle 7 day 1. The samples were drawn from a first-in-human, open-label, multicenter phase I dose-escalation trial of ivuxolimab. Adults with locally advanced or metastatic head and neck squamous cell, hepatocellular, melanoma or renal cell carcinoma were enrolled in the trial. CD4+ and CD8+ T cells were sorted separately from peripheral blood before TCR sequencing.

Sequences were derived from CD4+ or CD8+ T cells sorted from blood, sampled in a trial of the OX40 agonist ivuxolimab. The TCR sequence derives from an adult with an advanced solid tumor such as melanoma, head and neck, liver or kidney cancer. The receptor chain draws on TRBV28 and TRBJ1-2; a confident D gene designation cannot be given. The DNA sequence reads TGTGCCAGCAGCTCTCTTTTGGGCTACACCTTC. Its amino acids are CASSSLLGYTF.